This TCR beta chain comes out of a study of shared clonotypes between healthy human individuals. General study results and limits: Relative to clonotypes present in all four donors, those not shared had lower generation probabilities.

The data were produced by immunoSEQ multiplex PCR, yet TCRdb's version contains in-frame clones alone and is incomplete. The table lists about 610,000 clones, 97% of them singletons. About this clone: Its target is not known.

Germline assignment: CDR1 MNHEY and CDR2 SMNVEV (reference sequence). The CDR3 extends over 15 amino acids. The clonotype was recovered from a woman between 25 and 40 years old in good health. The chain is built from TRBV27 and TRBJ2-5, with a possible D match to TRBD1 (5 bases). Matching the DNA end better, TRBJ2-7 makes the J call doubtful. Sequencing input: naive CD4+ T cells sorted from blood. This sample's subset: CD45RA+ positively selected. For the CDR3, the DNA is TGTGCCAGCAGTCCAGGTGGGGCCTTGGGCTACGAGCAGTACTTC. Residues: CASSPGGALGYEQYF.